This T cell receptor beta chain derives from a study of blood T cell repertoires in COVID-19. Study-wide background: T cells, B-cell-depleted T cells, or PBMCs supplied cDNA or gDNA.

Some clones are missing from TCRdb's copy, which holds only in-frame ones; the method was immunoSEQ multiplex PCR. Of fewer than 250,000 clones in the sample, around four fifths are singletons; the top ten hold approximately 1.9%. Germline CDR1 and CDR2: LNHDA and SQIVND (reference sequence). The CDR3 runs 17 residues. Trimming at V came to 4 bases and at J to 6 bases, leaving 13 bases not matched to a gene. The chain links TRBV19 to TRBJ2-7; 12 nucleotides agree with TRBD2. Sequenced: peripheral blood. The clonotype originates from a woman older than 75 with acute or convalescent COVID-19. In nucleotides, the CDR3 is TGTGCCAGTAGTACCGATCGACTAGCGGGAGCGTGGGGCGAGCAGTACTTC. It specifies CASSTDRLAGAWGEQYF.